This entry lists 11 T cell receptor beta chains sequenced from one sample in a study of T cells after yellow fever vaccination. A single record per CDR3 protein comes from TCRdb applying MiXCR to the 5' RACE reads. Of 200,000 to 250,000 distinct CDR3 sequences listed, less than 9% were seen once; the top ten hold about 0.85%. The material sequenced was CD4+ T cells sorted from PBMCs, taken 15 days after the yellow fever booster vaccination. The receptors come from a man younger than 40 who received the YFV17D yellow fever vaccine.

This clonotype has more than one count but fewer than ten. V gene TRBV6-6 combines with J gene TRBJ1-2; a weak D match, TRBD1 (5 bases). The CDR3 totals 13 residues. V lost 4 bases to trimming and J lost 7 bases, with 13 bases between them. In germline, CDR1 is MNHNY, CDR2 SVGAGI (reference sequence). CDR3 sequence (DNA): TGTGCCAGCAGTTCCAACGGGGCGGTTGGCTACACCTTC. Translation: CASSSNGAVGYTF.

This clonotype was detected a few times. The V and J genes are TRBV5-5 and TRBJ2-2, with D perhaps matching TRBD2 (6 bases). The CDR3 is 15 residues long. Germline CDR1 reads SGHKS; CDR2 reads YYEKEE (reference sequence). The V and J ends lost 1 base and 6 bases respectively, with 13 bases between them. CDR3 nucleotide sequence: TGTGCCAGCAGCTTGAGGGAGGCAGTAGCCGGGGAGCTGTTTTTT. Residues: CASSLREAVAGELFF. Variable domain in full (rest from reference TRBV5-5 and TRBJ2-2): DAGVTQSPTHLIKTRGQQVTLRCSPISGHKSVSWYQQVLGQGPQFIFQYYEKEERGRGNFPDRFSARQFPNYSSELNVNALLLGDSALYLCASSLREAVAGELFFGEGSRLTVL.

This clonotype has more than one count but fewer than ten. V is TRBV9 and J is TRBJ1-2, with D maybe TRBD1 (6 bases). There are 15 residues in the CDR3. V dropped 6 bases and J dropped 1 base, with 16 bases sitting between them. CDR1 SGDLS and CDR2 YYNGEE come from the germline V gene. The CDR3 DNA sequence: TGTGCCAGCACCGGGAGGGGGACGGGTAACTATGGCTACACCTTC. Translated: CASTGRGTGNYGYTF.

The sample holds a few counts of this clonotype. The gene calls are TRBV11-2 and TRBJ2-3; D gene ambiguous. CDR3 size: 13 residues. Germline CDR1 is SGHAT and CDR2 is FQNNGV. The V and J ends lost 4 bases and 0 bases respectively, with 5 bases between them. The CDR3 loop is CASSSMSTDTQYF. The DNA for the CDR3 is TGTGCCAGCAGCTCTATGAGCACAGATACGCAGTATTTT.

This chain uses TRBV20-1 with TRBJ2-2, with 12 bases that match TRBD2. This CDR3 region has 17 residues. The V segment lost 8 bases and the J segment 3 bases; nucleotides outside the gene matches: 13. Looked up from germline, CDR1 is DFQATT and CDR2 is SNEGSKA (reference sequence). CDR3 residues: CSILGTSGSVDTGELFF. The CDR3 coding sequence is TGCAGTATTCTTGGGACTAGCGGGTCTGTGGACACCGGGGAGCTGTTTTTT.

This clonotype was observed a few times. The chain is built from TRBV29-1 and TRBJ2-2; 8 bases line up with TRBD1. CDR1 SQVTM and CDR2 ANQGSEA come from the germline V gene. CDR3 size: 14 residues. V lost 4 bases to trimming and J lost 7 bases; unmatched junction nucleotides: 8. In DNA, the CDR3 is TGCAGCGTTGCCCAGGGGGCGCGTGTCGGGGAGCTGTTTTTT. This encodes CSVAQGARVGELFF.

This clonotype was counted at least ten times. The V call is TRBV7-2, the J call TRBJ1-2; maybe TRBD1 (5 bases). Trimming cost V 0 bases and J 7 bases, with 9 bases left between them. The CDR3 loop spans 13 amino acids. Germline CDR1 SGHTA, CDR2 FQGNSA. The CDR3: CASSLAAGAGYTF. The DNA of the CDR3 is TGTGCCAGCAGCTTAGCAGCTGGGGCTGGCTACACCTTC.

This clonotype was seen only a few times. V is TRBV5-4 and J is TRBJ2-7; tentative D call: TRBD1 (6 bases). Looked up from germline, CDR1 is SGHNT and CDR2 is YYREEE (reference sequence). The CDR3 consists of 15 residues. Trimming removed 5 bases from V and 2 bases from J, with 17 bases in between. Here the CDR3 reads CASREAPDRTYEQYF. CDR3 DNA sequence: TGTGCCAGCAGGGAGGCACCGGACAGAACCTACGAGCAGTACTTC. Drawing the rest from reference TRBV5-4 and TRBJ2-7, the complete variable domain is ETGVTQSPTHLIKTRGQQVTLRCSSQSGHNTVSWYQQALGQGPQFIFQYYREEENGRGNFPPRFSGLQFPNYSSELNVNALELDDSALYLCASREAPDRTYEQYFGPGTRLTVT.

J is TRBJ1-1 and V is TRBV7-9, with D possibly matching TRBD1 (6 bases). Germline V gene sequence: CDR1 SEHNR, CDR2 FQNEAQ (reference sequence). The V gene lost 6 bases and the J gene lost 0 bases, with 11 bases spanning the gap. This CDR3 is built from 14 residues. CDR3 sequence reads: CASRVTGMNTEAFF. The CDR3 nucleotides are TGTGCCAGCAGAGTCACAGGGATGAACACTGAAGCTTTCTTT.

This clonotype occurred many times. The chain carries TRBV7-2 and TRBJ2-7; no clear D. Germline-derived CDR1 and CDR2 are SGHTA and FQGNSA. The CDR3 extends over 16 amino acids. Trimming shortened V by 5 bases and J by 5 bases, and 22 bases separated the two germline ends. In DNA form, the CDR3 reads TGTGCCAGCAGCCCCCAAGGAACCGCCGTCCCCGACGAGCAGTACTTC. The encoded protein is CASSPQGTAVPDEQYF.

This clonotype was seen repeatedly, ten times or more. This chain links TRBV6-2 or TRBV6-3 with TRBJ2-7; TRBD1 is a possible D gene (5 bases). V lost 6 bases, J lost 2 bases, and 14 bases lay in between. Germline CDR1 is MNHEY and CDR2 is SVGEGT. The CDR3 spans 14 residues. The CDR3 spells CASSRTRAPYEQYF. The DNA for the CDR3 is TGTGCCAGCAGCAGGACACGTGCCCCCTACGAGCAGTACTTC.